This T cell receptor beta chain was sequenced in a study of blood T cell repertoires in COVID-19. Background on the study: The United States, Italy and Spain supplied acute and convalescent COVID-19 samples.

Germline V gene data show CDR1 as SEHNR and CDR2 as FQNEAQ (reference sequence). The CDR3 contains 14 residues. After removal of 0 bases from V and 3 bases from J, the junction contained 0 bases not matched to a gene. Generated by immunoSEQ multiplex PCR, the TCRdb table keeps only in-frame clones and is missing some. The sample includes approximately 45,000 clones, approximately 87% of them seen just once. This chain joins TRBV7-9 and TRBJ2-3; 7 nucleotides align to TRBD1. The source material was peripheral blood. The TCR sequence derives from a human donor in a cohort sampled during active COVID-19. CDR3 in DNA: TGTGCCAGCAGCTTAGCGGGACAGACAGATACGCAGTATTTT. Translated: CASSLAGQTDTQYF.